Below, 21 T cell receptor beta chains from the same sample are listed, as sequenced in a study of identical twins. From the 5' RACE reads, TCRdb called clonotypes with MiXCR, one entry per CDR3 protein. The sample shows about 570,000 distinct CDR3 sequences, around 9.6% of them seen only once. These same records also appear under a second study, on yellow fever vaccine responses in identical twins.

Material for sequencing was PBMCs. These receptors all stem from a woman between 18 and 30 years old in good health.

The V gene is TRBV27, the J gene TRBJ2-3; D is ambiguous. CDR3 length: 16 amino acids. Germline V gene data show CDR1 as MNHEY and CDR2 as SMNVEV (reference sequence). Trimming removed 8 bases at V and 1 base at J, with 19 bases between. The CDR3 nucleotides read TGTGCCAGCTCCCATGACAACATTTTTGGCACAGATACGCAGTATTTT. Translation gives CASSHDNIFGTDTQYF.

The chain recombines TRBV5-1 with TRBJ1-6; D not resolved. The V gene's germline CDR1 is SGHRS and CDR2 YFSETQ. V lost 1 base and J 8 bases, leaving 10 bases between the germline ends. This CDR3 has 14 residues. The CDR3 coding sequence is TGCGCCAGCAGCTTGTTGCAGGTGGATTCACCCCTCCACTTT. Its translation: CASSLLQVDSPLHF.

This clonotype occurred a few times. V is TRBV4-1 and J is TRBJ2-5; the match to TRBD2 covers 7 bases. The CDR3 has 16 residues. Germline CDR1 is MGHRA and CDR2 is YSYEKL. After removal of 4 bases from V and 1 base from J, the junction contained 9 bases not matched to a gene. In DNA, the CDR3 is TGCGCCAGCAGCCGACCGGGGGGTAGCGTCCAAGAGACCCAGTACTTC. Encoded protein: CASSRPGGSVQETQYF.

The CDR3 region is CASAGQRGGGTDTQYF. CDR3 DNA: TGTGCCTCCGCGGGTCAGCGGGGGGGCGGTACAGATACGCAGTATTTT. The V gene is TRBV13, the J gene TRBJ2-3; 10 nucleotides agree with TRBD2. Trimming cost V 11 bases and J 3 bases; bases outside gene matches: 14. The germline V gene has CDR1 PRHDT and CDR2 FYEKMQ (reference sequence). The CDR3 runs to 16 residues.

This clonotype appeared many times. This chain uses TRBV15 with TRBJ2-7; no firm D call. The germline V gene has CDR1 LNHNV and CDR2 YYDKDF (reference sequence). The CDR3 is 15 amino acids. Trimming took off 1 base at V and 2 bases at J, with 12 bases between the two ends. CDR3: CATSRVRDTPYEQYF. The CDR3 DNA follows: TGTGCCACCAGCAGAGTCCGAGATACCCCCTACGAGCAGTACTTC.

This clonotype occurred a few times. V and J are TRBV6-5 and TRBJ1-5, with unresolved D. Germline V gene lookup returns CDR1 MNHEY and CDR2 SVGAGI. Trimming took 6 bases from V and 5 from J, leaving 11 bases between them. This CDR3 comprises 13 residues. In DNA, the CDR3 is TGTGCCAGCAGAAAGTGGGATGATCAGCCCCAGCATTTT. It is translated as CASRKWDDQPQHF.

This clonotype came up a few times. V usage is TRBV7-9 and J usage is TRBJ2-2; tentative D call: TRBD2 (5 bases). Germline-derived CDR1 and CDR2 are SEHNR and FQNEAQ (reference sequence). Trimming shortened V by 10 bases and J by 4 bases, and 10 bases separated the two germline ends. This CDR3 is built from 12 residues. This CDR3 is CATVEVTGELFF. CDR3 DNA: TGTGCCACCGTGGAGGTCACCGGGGAGCTGTTTTTT.

Only a few counts were recorded for this clonotype. The rearrangement links TRBV10-1 to TRBJ2-5, with D maybe TRBD2 (5 bases). The V gene lost 3 bases and the J gene lost 7 bases, with 12 bases spanning the gap. The CDR3 is 13 residues long. CDR1 and CDR2 from the germline V gene are WNHNN and SYGVQD (reference sequence). The CDR3 reads CASSDRRGGTQYF. In DNA form, the CDR3 reads TGCGCCAGCAGTGACAGGAGAGGAGGGACCCAGTACTTC.

The sample holds many counts of this clonotype. The CDR3 is CASSLGQGQSQPQHF. DNA of the CDR3: TGTGCCAGCAGCTTAGGACAGGGTCAATCTCAGCCCCAGCATTTT. This sequence joins TRBV7-2 and TRBJ1-5; the match to TRBD1 covers 7 bases. Per germline, CDR1 SGHTA and CDR2 FQGNSA. Trimming cost V 1 base and J 6 bases; bases outside gene matches: 6. This CDR3 has 15 residues.

The rearrangement joins TRBV7-6 to TRBJ2-1, with TRBD2 identical over 9 bases. This CDR3 comprises 16 residues. Germline CDR1 is SGHVS and CDR2 is FNYEAQ. V was pared by 5 bases and J by 3 bases, with 8 bases of the junction left unmatched. The CDR3 DNA follows: TGTGCCAGCAGCACCGAAAGCGGGGGGTACTACAATGAGCAGTTCTTC. It specifies CASSTESGGYYNEQFF.

The gene calls are TRBV23-1 and TRBJ2-6, with TRBD1 identical over 7 bases. TRBV23-1 qualifies as an ORF whose function is uncertain. The CDR3 runs 20 residues. V lost 2 bases, J lost 0 bases, and 13 bases stayed unmatched. The CDR3 spells CASSQINRDSHLSGANVLTF. The CDR3 DNA is TGCGCCAGCAGTCAAATTAACCGGGACAGCCACCTCTCTGGGGCCAACGTCCTGACTTTC.

J is TRBJ2-2 and V is TRBV6-5; maybe TRBD2 (6 bases). Between the trimmed V and J ends, which lost 0 bases and 6 bases, there was a span of 8 bases. The CDR3 loop spans 14 amino acids. Germline V gene lookup returns CDR1 MNHEY and CDR2 SVGAGI. CDR3: CASSYSGLSGELFF. The DNA of the CDR3 is TGTGCCAGCAGTTACTCGGGACTTTCCGGGGAGCTGTTTTTT.

The chain couples TRBV12-3 or TRBV12-4 to TRBJ1-1; the D is unclear. The CDR3 runs to 14 residues. The ends were cut back, 2 bases at V and 1 base at J, with 8 bases in the middle. The CDR3: CASSLSMENTEAFF. The CDR3 nucleotides read TGTGCCAGCAGTTTAAGTATGGAGAACACTGAAGCTTTCTTT.

There are many counts of this clonotype. The J gene is TRBJ2-7, the V gene TRBV11-3; 12 bases match TRBD2. CDR3 size: 14 residues. The V and J ends lost 4 bases and 3 bases, in that order; junction bases with no gene match: 1. In germline, CDR1 is SGHNT, CDR2 YENEEA. Here the CDR3 reads CASSSTSGGYEQYF. For the CDR3, the DNA is TGTGCCAGCAGCTCGACTAGCGGGGGCTACGAGCAGTACTTC.

The chain employs TRBV6-5 and TRBJ2-2; TRBD1 or TRBD2 may be the D gene (6 bases each). Trimming cost V 2 bases and J 2 bases, with 15 bases left between them. The germline gives CDR1 MNHEY, CDR2 SVGAGI. The length of the CDR3 is 17 residues. The CDR3 region is CASSYVWGASNTGELFF. The CDR3 region has the DNA TGTGCCAGCAGTTACGTGTGGGGGGCTTCTAACACCGGGGAGCTGTTTTTT.

This clonotype was seen ten or more times. The V call is TRBV6-1, the J call TRBJ2-1; 8 nucleotides align to TRBD2. Germline values: CDR1 MNHNS, CDR2 SASEGT. Trimming took 11 bases from V and 7 from J; bases not matched to a gene: 10. The CDR3 has 13 amino acids. CDR3 sequence reads: CAARRGGVNEQFF. The CDR3 coding sequence is TGTGCCGCAAGACGGGGGGGTGTTAATGAGCAGTTCTTC.

This clonotype was picked up many times. V is TRBV7-6 and J is TRBJ2-7; 13 positions agree with TRBD2. Germline V gene data show CDR1 as SGHVS and CDR2 as FNYEAQ. This CDR3 spans 16 amino acids. J was trimmed by 6 bases and V by 1 base; bases with no gene match: 6. The CDR3 region is CASSLVPGLAGVEQYF. DNA for the CDR3: TGTGCCAGCAGCTTAGTCCCTGGACTAGCGGGAGTCGAGCAGTACTTC.

This clonotype has a handful of counts. The V gene is TRBV29-1, the J gene TRBJ1-4; TRBD1 aligns across 11 bases. Germline V CDR1 and CDR2: SQVTM, ANQGSEA. The V gene end was trimmed by 6 bases and the J gene end by 5 bases; junction bases not matched to a gene: 11. This CDR3 spans 16 amino acids. The CDR3 sequence: CSVYITGTGGNEKLFF. DNA of the CDR3: TGCAGCGTCTACATAACCGGGACAGGGGGGAATGAAAAACTGTTTTTT.

The gene calls are TRBV29-1 and TRBJ2-5, with D uncertain. The CDR3 is 13 amino acids. Germline CDR1 reads SQVTM; CDR2 reads ANQGSEA. V was trimmed by 6 bases and J by 5 bases, leaving 16 bases between them. In DNA, the CDR3 is TGCAGCGTGCCAGACACGTTTCGGGAGACCCAGTACTTC. It specifies CSVPDTFRETQYF. Variable domain in full (rest from reference TRBV29-1 and TRBJ2-5): SAVISQKPSRDICQRGTSLTIQCQVDSQVTMMFWYRQQPGQSLTLIATANQGSEATYESGFVIDKFPISRPNLTFSTLTVSNMSPEDSSIYLCSVPDTFRETQYFGPGTRLLVL.

The table lists this clonotype with many counts. V and J are TRBV4-1 and TRBJ2-7; tentative D call: TRBD2 (5 bases). The CDR3 is 14 residues long. The V and J ends lost 1 base and 2 bases respectively, with 9 bases between them. Germline V gene data show CDR1 as MGHRA and CDR2 as YSYEKL. The CDR3 DNA sequence: TGCGCCAGCAGCCAAGTGTCGGGGACCTACGAGCAGTACTTC. Translating it yields CASSQVSGTYEQYF.

The chain is built from TRBV6-5 and TRBJ2-7; possibly TRBD1 for D (7 bases). The V end was cut by 2 bases, the J end by 3 bases, with 20 bases between. This CDR3 is 17 amino acids long. CDR1 is MNHEY and CDR2 is SVGAGI in the germline V gene. In nucleotides, the CDR3 is TGTGCCAGCAGTTACGTTGGAGGGACAGCTCAGTTCTACGAGCAGTACTTC. Residues: CASSYVGGTAQFYEQYF.